This passage covers 16 T cell receptor beta chains from one sample sequenced in a study of identifying expanded T cells in peripheral blood. The repertoire was sequenced with immunoSEQ multiplex PCR; TCRdb's copy has only in-frame clones and lacks some. The table records more than 85,000 clones, about nine tenths of them present only once. The sequenced sample consisted of blood. The origin of the receptors is a person aged 18 to 75 in good health.

This chain connects TRBV19 to TRBJ2-1; D is perhaps TRBD2 (5 bases). With 6 bases removed from V and 4 bases from J, the gap between germline ends came to 19 bases. The CDR3 spans 16 residues. Germline loops: CDR1 LNHDA, CDR2 SQIVND (reference sequence). The CDR3 protein is CASSPLGSPGYNEQFF. The CDR3 coding sequence is TGTGCCAGTAGCCCACTAGGTTCCCCGGGGTACAATGAGCAGTTCTTC.

This clone has just one count. CDR3: CSGTGPDSYEQYF. The CDR3 region has the DNA TGCAGCGGAACCGGGCCGGACTCCTACGAGCAGTACTTC. This sequence joins TRBV29-1 and TRBJ2-7; D gene unclear. V lost 7 bases, J lost 0 bases, and 13 bases lay in between. CDR3 length equals 13 residues. Germline V gives CDR1 SQVTM, CDR2 ANQGSEA.

The V call is TRBV28, the J call TRBJ2-2; D gene unclear. V was trimmed by 6 bases and J by 6 bases, leaving 14 bases between them. CDR1 is MDHEN, CDR2 SYDVKM, per germline. CDR3 length: 14 amino acids. The CDR3, as DNA: TGTGCCAGCAGCCTCTCATACCCGGCCGGGGAGCTGTTTTTT. It specifies CASSLSYPAGELFF.

The chain has TRBV5-4 and TRBJ2-3, with 9 bases fitting TRBD1. CDR3 size: 14 residues. Unmatched junction bases numbered 6, after V lost 4 bases and J lost 6 bases. CDR1 is SGHNT and CDR2 is YYREEE in the germline V gene (reference sequence). DNA for the CDR3: TGTGCCAGCAGCGGCGGGACAGGGAGGGATACGCAGTATTTT. Protein product: CASSGGTGRDTQYF. The variable domain in full, with the rest retrieved from reference TRBV5-4 and TRBJ2-3, is ETGVTQSPTHLIKTRGQQVTLRCSSQSGHNTVSWYQQALGQGPQFIFQYYREEENGRGNFPPRFSGLQFPNYSSELNVNALELDDSALYLCASSGGTGRDTQYFGPGTRLTVL.

CDR3 DNA sequence: TGTGCCAGCAGTGCCCTGACAGAGAACACTGAAGCTTTCTTT. It encodes CASSALTENTEAFF. This chain joins TRBV25-1 and TRBJ1-1, with a tentative D call TRBD1 (5 bases). V was clipped by 4 bases and J by 1 base, with 10 bases between them. This CDR3 region has 14 residues. CDR1 and CDR2 from the germline V gene are MGHDK and SYGVNS.

The chain employs TRBV5-6 and TRBJ2-5, with TRBD1 matching over 9 bases. CDR3 length equals 14 residues. V was pared by 3 bases and J by 5 bases, with 5 bases of the junction left unmatched. Germline assignment: CDR1 SGHDT and CDR2 YYEEEE. The CDR3 protein is CASSSRTGVETQYF. Here the CDR3 DNA reads TGTGCCAGCAGCTCCCGGACAGGGGTGGAGACCCAGTACTTC.

V and J are TRBV11-3 and TRBJ2-1; TRBD2 aligns across 11 bases. The CDR3 is made up of 16 amino acids. The germline CDR1 and CDR2 sequences are SGHNT and YENEEA. With 5 bases clipped from V and 8 bases from J, the junction kept 11 bases outside the gene matches. CDR3 in amino acids: CASSRGTSGSSDEQFF. CDR3 in DNA: TGTGCCAGCAGCCGAGGAACTAGCGGGAGTTCGGATGAGCAGTTCTTC.

The chain links TRBV5-1 to TRBJ2-1; weak D call: TRBD2 (5 bases). The germline V and J ends were trimmed by 3 bases and 8 bases, with 9 bases remaining between them. This CDR3 region has 12 residues. The germline V gene encodes CDR1 SGHRS and CDR2 YFSETQ. The CDR3 loop is CASSSDSHEQFF. CDR3 DNA: TGCGCCAGCAGCTCGGACTCCCATGAGCAGTTCTTC.

V and J are TRBV7-9 and TRBJ2-7; D unresolved. The CDR3 covers 13 residues. Trimming shortened V by 6 bases and J by 4 bases, and 13 bases separated the two germline ends. Per germline, CDR1 SEHNR and CDR2 FQNEAQ (reference sequence). The CDR3 sequence: CASRRLPGYEQYF. In DNA, the CDR3 is TGTGCCAGCAGAAGACTCCCGGGTTACGAGCAGTACTTC. The full variable domain, completed using reference TRBV7-9 and TRBJ2-7, is DTGVSQNPRHKITKRGQNVTFRCDPISEHNRLYWYRQTLGQGPEFLTYFQNEAQLEKSRLLSDRFSAERPKGSFSTLEIQRTEQGDSAMYLCASRRLPGYEQYFGPGTRLTVT.

The chain joins TRBV6-1 to TRBJ1-2; D ambiguous. This CDR3 has 14 residues. Per the germline V gene, CDR1 is MNHNS and CDR2 is SASEGT. Trimming removed 1 base at V and 6 bases at J, with 12 bases between. The CDR3 sequence is CASSEGVTGHGYTF. The CDR3 DNA sequence: TGTGCCAGCAGTGAAGGGGTAACCGGCCATGGCTACACCTTC.

This chain joins TRBV7-8 and TRBJ2-7, with a possible D match to TRBD1 (5 bases). The CDR3 sequence is 13 residues long. In germline, CDR1 is SGHVS, CDR2 FQNEAQ. Trimming took off 3 bases at V and 3 bases at J, with 9 bases between the two ends. CDR3 amino acids: CASSFAGNYEQYF. The CDR3 nucleotides are TGTGCCAGCAGCTTCGCAGGGAACTACGAGCAGTACTTC.

The chain uses TRBV7-9 and TRBJ2-1, with 12 bases fitting TRBD2. The germline V gene has CDR1 SEHNR and CDR2 FQNEAQ (reference sequence). After removal of 6 bases from V and 7 bases from J, the junction contained 13 bases not matched to a gene. The CDR3 extends over 17 amino acids. CDR3 protein: CASSRLAGVPTENEQFF. CDR3 bases: TGTGCCAGCAGTCGACTAGCGGGGGTTCCAACGGAAAATGAGCAGTTCTTC.

This chain uses TRBV2 with TRBJ2-2; the D call may be TRBD1 or TRBD2 (7 bases each). Trimming took off 7 bases at V and 0 bases at J, with 15 bases between the two ends. The CDR3 loop spans 16 amino acids. In germline, CDR1 is SNHLY, CDR2 FYNNEI. CDR3 region: CASNPAGGANTGELFF. The CDR3 DNA reads TGTGCCAGCAATCCGGCAGGGGGGGCGAACACCGGGGAGCTGTTTTTT.

This clone occurred a few times. This chain links TRBV11-2 with TRBJ1-3; D gene unclear. The CDR3 totals 12 residues. Trimming removed 2 bases at V and 4 bases at J, with 3 bases between. Germline CDR1 SGHAT, CDR2 FQNNGV. The CDR3 nucleotides read TGTGCCAGCAGCTTATCCGGAAACACCATATATTTT. It encodes CASSLSGNTIYF.

The chain uses TRBV6-1 and TRBJ2-1; D not resolved. Germline V gene data show CDR1 as MNHNS and CDR2 as SASEGT. Trimming cost V 6 bases and J 3 bases, with 9 bases left between them. The length of the CDR3 is 13 residues. CDR3 in DNA: TGTGCCAGCAGAATGGGCGACTACAATGAGCAGTTCTTC. Translating it yields CASRMGDYNEQFF.

This chain joins TRBV5-1 and TRBJ1-3, with a weak D call TRBD1 (5 bases). This CDR3 has 16 residues. Trimming cost V 0 bases and J 3 bases, with 13 bases left between them. Germline CDR1 is SGHRS and CDR2 is YFSETQ. CDR3 in amino acids: CASSLAGEVFGNTIYF. The CDR3, as DNA: TGCGCCAGCAGCTTGGCGGGGGAGGTTTTTGGAAACACCATATATTTT.